The 17 T cell receptor beta chains given below trace back to one sample, sequenced in a study of shared clonotypes between healthy human individuals. CD8 cells classed as naive were CD45RO-negative and positively selected for CCR7, excluding terminally differentiated effector memory CD45RA+ cells. Sequencing used immunoSEQ multiplex PCR; TCRdb keeps in-frame clones, though not all of them. The sample lists under 2,000,000 clones; about 95% were seen once. The specimen sequenced was naive CD8+ T cells sorted from blood. The receptors come from a man aged 18 to 29 in good health.

The rearrangement uses TRBV4-3 and TRBJ1-2; TRBD1 matches at 7 bases. The CDR3 consists of 18 residues. The germline gives CDR1 LGHNA, CDR2 YSLEER. Trimming cost V 2 bases and J 6 bases; bases outside gene matches: 18. The CDR3, as DNA: TGCGCCAGCAGCCAAAGGCCAACCATGGAGGGGGCTAAGAATGGCTACACCTTC. Protein sequence: CASSQRPTMEGAKNGYTF.

The V call is TRBV30, the J call TRBJ1-2; 8 nucleotides agree with TRBD1. V trimming: 2 bases; J trimming: 1 base; junction bases outside the gene matches: 3. The CDR3 spans 14 residues. Germline V gene sequence: CDR1 GTSNPN, CDR2 SVGIG (reference sequence). The CDR3 DNA reads TGTGCCTGGAGTAGCGGACAGGGTAACTATGGCTACACCTTC. It yields the protein CAWSSGQGNYGYTF. Supplemented by reference TRBV30 and TRBJ1-2, the full variable domain reads SQTIHQWPATLVQPVGSPLSLECTVEGTSNPNLYWYRQAAGRGLQLLFYSVGIGQISSEVPQNLSASRPQDRQFILSSKKLLLSDSGFYLCAWSSGQGNYGYTFGSGTRLTVV.

This clone was detected only once. The gene calls are TRBV19 and TRBJ2-7, with 7 bases lining up with TRBD1. Per the germline V gene, CDR1 is LNHDA and CDR2 is SQIVND (reference sequence). The CDR3 has 15 amino acids. V lost 5 bases, J lost 5 bases, and 12 bases stayed unmatched. The CDR3 nucleotides are TGTGCCAGTAGTCCACCGGGACAGTTAGTGAACGAGCAGTACTTC. Translating gives CASSPPGQLVNEQYF.

The J gene is TRBJ2-7, the V gene TRBV5-6; D is undetermined. Germline V lookup: CDR1 SGHDT, CDR2 YYEEEE. This CDR3 is 14 amino acids long. V lost 3 bases and J lost 7, with 17 bases in between. CDR3 in DNA: TGTGCCAGCAGCTGGACCAGAGACCCTAGGGAGCAGTACTTC. Translation: CASSWTRDPREQYF.

A note on this clone: The identical CDR3 is also encoded by other nucleotide sequences in the sample. The rearrangement links TRBV9 to TRBJ2-7; D ambiguous. Germline CDR1 is SGDLS and CDR2 is YYNGEE. With 0 bases removed from V and 2 bases from J, the gap between germline ends came to 9 bases. The CDR3 extends over 14 amino acids. CDR3 DNA: TGTGCCAGCAGCGTAGGGCAGAGCACCTACGAGCAGTACTTC. Translated: CASSVGQSTYEQYF.

V and J are TRBV4-1 and TRBJ1-5, with D possibly matching TRBD1 (5 bases). With 0 bases removed from V and 7 bases from J, the gap between germline ends came to 13 bases. Looked up from germline, CDR1 is MGHRA and CDR2 is YSYEKL. This CDR3 comprises 15 residues. In DNA, the CDR3 is TGCGCCAGCAGCCAAGATTTTTGGGGGGGGCAGCCCCAGCATTTT. Its translation is CASSQDFWGGQPQHF.

The V and J genes are TRBV19 and TRBJ2-7; 7 bases are a match to TRBD2. The CDR3 contains 14 residues. The germline CDR1 and CDR2 sequences are LNHDA and SQIVND (reference sequence). V trimming: 2 bases; J trimming: 3 bases; junction bases outside the gene matches: 4. The CDR3 loop reads CASSIFAGDYEQYF. CDR3 nucleotide sequence: TGTGCCAGTAGTATATTTGCGGGGGACTACGAGCAGTACTTC.

V usage is TRBV6-5 and J usage is TRBJ2-2, with TRBD1 matching over 9 bases. J was trimmed by 4 bases and V by 1 base; bases with no gene match: 1. The CDR3 totals 15 residues. CDR1 and CDR2 (germline): MNHEY, SVGAGI. The DNA for the CDR3 is TGTGCCAGCAGTTACTGGGACAGGGCCACCGGGGAGCTGTTTTTT. Amino acid sequence: CASSYWDRATGELFF.

This sequence joins TRBV9 and TRBJ2-7; D is perhaps TRBD2 (5 bases). Germline CDR1 and CDR2: SGDLS and YYNGEE. Trimming pared 7 bases from V and 7 bases from J, leaving 12 bases between. This CDR3 has 11 amino acids. The CDR3 nucleotides are TGTGCCAGCGGGGATGGGAGTGAGCAGTACTTC. Its translation: CASGDGSEQYF.

Comments on this clone: The sample has other DNA sequences that encode this CDR3 too. This sequence joins TRBV5-1 and TRBJ2-3; D uncertain. V shed 0 bases and J shed 0 bases, with 5 bases lying between them. CDR3 length equals 14 residues. Germline V lookup: CDR1 SGHRS, CDR2 YFSETQ. CDR3 DNA sequence: TGCGCCAGCAGCTTGGGGCCTAGCACAGATACGCAGTATTTT. It translates to CASSLGPSTDTQYF.

In this sample, this clone turned up a few times. V and J are TRBV9 and TRBJ1-6; D perhaps matches TRBD1 (5 bases). V shed 0 bases and J shed 11 bases, with 9 bases lying between them. CDR3 length equals 13 residues. CDR1 and CDR2 from the germline V gene are SGDLS and YYNGEE. The CDR3 protein is CASSVGGTAPLHF. For the CDR3, the DNA is TGTGCCAGCAGCGTAGGGGGGACCGCACCCCTCCACTTT.

This chain uses TRBV11-2 with TRBJ2-3; no clear D gene. V dropped 0 bases and J dropped 2 bases, with 6 bases sitting between them. Germline V gene sequence: CDR1 SGHAT, CDR2 FQNNGV. The CDR3 sequence is 14 residues long. The DNA for the CDR3 is TGTGCCAGCAGCTTAGAACGCTACACAGATACGCAGTATTTT. It encodes CASSLERYTDTQYF.

The chain couples TRBV30 to TRBJ2-7, with D unclear. This CDR3 region has 14 residues. The ends were cut back, 4 bases at V and 6 bases at J, with 19 bases in the middle. From germline, CDR1 is GTSNPN and CDR2 SVGIG (reference sequence). CDR3 DNA: TGTGCCTGGATTAAGTTTTGGACCGGCCCCGAGCAGTACTTC. Protein sequence: CAWIKFWTGPEQYF.

The genes are TRBV30 and TRBJ1-1; TRBD1 might be the D (6 bases). V shed 0 bases and J shed 1 base, with 12 bases lying between them. This CDR3 spans 15 amino acids. Germline loops: CDR1 GTSNPN, CDR2 SVGIG (reference sequence). CDR3 DNA: TGTGCCTGGAGTGTAGTTGGCAGGGGGAACACTGAAGCTTTCTTT. The encoded protein is CAWSVVGRGNTEAFF. Variable domain in full (rest from reference TRBV30 and TRBJ1-1): SQTIHQWPATLVQPVGSPLSLECTVEGTSNPNLYWYRQAAGRGLQLLFYSVGIGQISSEVPQNLSASRPQDRQFILSSKKLLLSDSGFYLCAWSVVGRGNTEAFFGQGTRLTVV.

The rearrangement uses TRBV5-6 and TRBJ2-3; 8 nucleotides match TRBD2. The V segment lost 0 bases and the J segment 2 bases; nucleotides outside the gene matches: 5. This CDR3 comprises 16 residues. Germline CDR1 SGHDT, CDR2 YYEEEE. CDR3 protein: CASSLATSGYTDTQYF. For the CDR3, the DNA is TGTGCCAGCAGCTTGGCCACTAGCGGATACACAGATACGCAGTATTTT.

This chain joins TRBV30 and TRBJ1-6; D might be TRBD1 (6 bases). CDR1 and CDR2 (germline): GTSNPN, SVGIG (reference sequence). The CDR3 consists of 15 residues. Trimming left V 2 bases short and J 2 bases short, with 10 bases between. In DNA form, the CDR3 reads TGTGCCTGGAGTCACAGGGAACCCTATAATTCACCCCTCCACTTT. Translated: CAWSHREPYNSPLHF.

With respect to this clone: At the DNA level, this CDR3 is encoded by other sequences in the same sample as well. The V and J genes are TRBV5-4 and TRBJ2-5; 11 nucleotides align to TRBD2. The V and J ends lost 2 bases and 5 bases, in that order; junction bases with no gene match: 5. Germline CDR1 SGHNT, CDR2 YYREEE (reference sequence). The CDR3 covers 15 residues. The CDR3 protein is CASSFSGGAVETQYF. DNA of the CDR3: TGTGCCAGCAGCTTTAGCGGGGGGGCCGTGGAGACCCAGTACTTC.